The 18 T cell receptor beta chains in this list originate from one sample, sequenced in a study of circulating CD8 cells and anti-PD-1 response in melanoma. TCR libraries were prepared from approximately 15 ng of total RNA with the QIAseq Immune Repertoire TCR panel. TCRdb re-called the reads with MiXCR, one entry per CDR3 protein. The sample includes over a thousand distinct CDR3 sequences, about 10% seen only once; the top ten take 13% to 15%. Live CD3+CD8+TCRalphabeta+ cells were sorted into four subsets by PD-1 and/or TIGIT. The specimen was CD8+ T cells from PBMCs, collected at baseline or after one month of anti-PD-1 therapy (not recorded which). These receptors came from a human donor with melanoma.

This clonotype is medium-sized. The CDR3 loop is CASGFAGNTEAFF. The CDR3 bases are TGTGCTAGTGGATTTGCGGGGAACACTGAAGCTTTCTTT. The chain combines TRBV12-5 with TRBJ1-1; no clear D gene. V was shortened by 6 bases and J by 1 base, with 9 bases between the two germline ends. This CDR3 has 13 residues. Germline-derived CDR1 and CDR2 are LGHNT and FRNRAP. Filled out from reference TRBV12-5 and TRBJ1-1, the complete variable domain reads DARVTQTPRHKVTEMGQEVTMRCQPILGHNTVFWYRQTMMQGLELLAYFRNRAPLDDSGMPKDRFSAEMPDATLATLKIQPSEPRDSAVYFCASGFAGNTEAFFGQGTRLTVV.

In its sample, this clonotype is medium-sized (0.01 to 0.1%). The genes are TRBV6-5 and TRBJ2-5; D not certain. The CDR3 consists of 16 residues. V was clipped by 0 bases and J by 5 bases, with 16 bases between them. Germline loops: CDR1 MNHEY, CDR2 SVGAGI. The DNA of the CDR3 is TGTGCCAGCAGTTACTCGGTCAGTAACCCGGGCGAGACCCAGTACTTC. Protein: CASSYSVSNPGETQYF.

This clonotype is medium-sized (0.01 to 0.1%) by share. This chain links TRBV7-2 with TRBJ2-5; TRBD2 matches 14 bases. Germline CDR1 is SGHTA and CDR2 is FQGNSA. The CDR3 loop spans 18 amino acids. J lost 0 bases, V lost 1 base, and 4 bases had no gene match. The CDR3 coding sequence is TGTGCCAGCAGCTTAGGACTAGCGGGGGGGCAGGACCAAGAGACCCAGTACTTC. Encoded protein: CASSLGLAGGQDQETQYF.

This clonotype is medium-sized within its sample. This chain uses TRBV19 with TRBJ2-3, with 8 positions matching TRBD1. Trimming at V came to 9 bases and at J to 1 base, leaving 6 bases not matched to a gene. The germline V gene has CDR1 LNHDA and CDR2 SQIVND (reference sequence). The CDR3 length is 14 residues. CDR3 sequence (DNA): TGTGCCAGCGCAGGACAGGGAGGCACAGATACGCAGTATTTT. Translation gives CASAGQGGTDTQYF.

Sample share makes this clonotype medium-sized. The rearrangement uses TRBV4-3 and TRBJ1-1; a weak D match, TRBD1 (6 bases). The CDR3 runs 16 residues. In germline, CDR1 is LGHNA, CDR2 YSLEER. Trimming cost V 0 bases and J 0 bases, with 11 bases left between them. Here the CDR3 reads CASSQDRGAMNTEAFF. The CDR3 DNA follows: TGCGCCAGCAGCCAAGACCGGGGGGCGATGAACACTGAAGCTTTCTTT.

This clonotype is judged medium-sized (0.01 to 0.1%). This chain joins TRBV19 and TRBJ2-1; TRBD2 aligns across 11 bases. CDR3 length: 15 residues. V lost 4 bases to trimming and J lost 8 bases; unmatched junction nucleotides: 7. Germline V CDR1 and CDR2: LNHDA, SQIVND (reference sequence). The CDR3 here is CASSTLAGVSDEQFF. For the CDR3, the DNA is TGTGCCAGTAGTACACTAGCGGGAGTCTCAGATGAGCAGTTCTTC.

This clonotype is large within its sample. The CDR3 nucleotides read TGTGCCAGCAGCCTGGGTTTCGGGGGAGGAGAGACCCAGTACTTC. Amino acids: CASSLGFGGGETQYF. The chain is built from TRBV5-4 and TRBJ2-5, with D maybe TRBD2 (6 bases). V was pared by 4 bases and J by 4 bases, with 17 bases between. Germline V gene sequence: CDR1 SGHNT, CDR2 YYREEE (reference sequence). The CDR3 has 15 amino acids.

The chain carries TRBV27 and TRBJ2-1; 9 bases line up with TRBD2. The CDR3 sequence is 13 residues long. After removal of 6 bases from V and 10 bases from J, the junction contained 7 bases not matched to a gene. Germline V gene sequence: CDR1 MNHEY, CDR2 SMNVEV (reference sequence). CDR3 sequence: CASSRTSVDEQFF. The CDR3 DNA is TGTGCCAGCAGCCGGACTAGCGTTGACGAGCAGTTCTTC.

By proportion, this clonotype is large. The CDR3 sequence is CASSEARGYQPQHF. CDR3 DNA: TGTGCCAGCAGTGAAGCGCGCGGGTATCAGCCCCAGCATTTT. The chain combines TRBV2 with TRBJ1-5; D is unclear. Trimming cost V 0 bases and J 5 bases, with 8 bases left between them. CDR3 size: 14 residues. Germline CDR1 reads SNHLY; CDR2 reads FYNNEI.

This clonotype counts as medium-sized. The V call is TRBV9, the J call TRBJ2-7, with D uncertain. The CDR3 covers 14 residues. V dropped 4 bases and J dropped 3 bases, with 14 bases sitting between them. Germline CDR1 is SGDLS and CDR2 is YYNGEE. The CDR3 loop is CASSPYSDSYEQYF. CDR3 nucleotides: TGTGCCAGCAGCCCCTACAGTGATAGCTACGAGCAGTACTTC.

By its share, this clonotype is medium-sized. This sequence joins TRBV19 and TRBJ1-1; the match to TRBD1 covers 7 bases. The length of the CDR3 is 15 residues. The junction had 6 bases not matched to a gene; V was cut back by 5 bases and J by 0 bases. Germline assignment: CDR1 LNHDA and CDR2 SQIVND (reference sequence). The CDR3 here is CASSWGQLMNTEAFF. Written as DNA, the CDR3 is TGTGCCAGTAGTTGGGGACAGCTAATGAACACTGAAGCTTTCTTT.

Sample share makes this clonotype medium-sized. The rearrangement joins TRBV27 to TRBJ2-1, with 9 bases that match TRBD2. This CDR3 has 15 amino acids. Germline loops: CDR1 MNHEY, CDR2 SMNVEV (reference sequence). V gave up 3 bases and J gave up 3 bases; unmatched junction bases: 3. CDR3 nucleotide sequence: TGTGCCAGCAGTTTTCGGCGGGGGGGCTACAATGAGCAGTTCTTC. Encoded protein: CASSFRRGGYNEQFF.

In its sample, this clonotype ranks as large. The chain has TRBV12-3 or TRBV12-4 and TRBJ1-5, with no clear D. The CDR3 consists of 13 residues. V was trimmed by 11 bases and J by 0 bases, leaving 11 bases between them. For the CDR3, the DNA is TGTGCCGTAGGGCAATATAGCAATCAGCCCCAGCATTTT. The encoded protein is CAVGQYSNQPQHF.

Judged by abundance, this clonotype is medium-sized. The CDR3 protein is CATSEGGLGEQFF. Written as DNA, the CDR3 is TGTGCCACCAGCGAGGGGGGTCTGGGTGAGCAGTTCTTC. The V gene is TRBV24-1, the J gene TRBJ2-1; D is tentatively TRBD1 or TRBD2 (6 bases each). V was clipped by 7 bases and J by 9 bases, with 15 bases between them. The CDR3 has 13 residues. Germline V gene lookup returns CDR1 KGHDR and CDR2 SFDVKD.

Sample share makes this clonotype medium-sized. The junction and the germline gene differ at one end; a read error may be behind it. The chain employs TRBV6-8 and TRBJ2-3; D unresolved. The CDR3 is made up of 16 amino acids. Germline V gene sequence: CDR1 MNHGY, CDR2 SAAAGT. The chain's CDR3 is CASRYSPAWGTDTQYF. The CDR3 DNA reads TGTGCCAGCAGATACTCTCCAGCTTGGGGCACAGATACGCAGTATTTT.

The V and J genes are TRBV10-3 and TRBJ2-5; either TRBD1 or TRBD2 may supply D (5 bases each). Germline lookup yields CDR1 ENHRY and CDR2 SYGVKD. With 3 bases removed from V and 6 bases from J, the gap between germline ends came to 14 bases. CDR3 size: 14 residues. CDR3 region: CAISEMGELKTQYF. The CDR3 DNA sequence: TGTGCCATCAGTGAAATGGGGGAATTGAAGACCCAGTACTTC.

This clonotype was picked up a small number of times. The chain couples TRBV20-1 to TRBJ2-3; 10 bases fit TRBD2. The CDR3 loop spans 15 amino acids. The V segment lost 3 bases and the J segment 2 bases; nucleotides outside the gene matches: 5. Germline CDR1 DFQATT, CDR2 SNEGSKA (reference sequence). CDR3 protein: CSASPGLADTDTQYF. Written as DNA, the CDR3 is TGCAGTGCTAGCCCCGGACTAGCGGACACAGATACGCAGTATTTT.

Only a few counts were recorded for this clonotype. The rearrangement uses TRBV7-2 and TRBJ2-7, with a tentative D call TRBD1 (5 bases). Germline V CDR1 and CDR2: SGHTA, FQGNSA. Between the trimmed V and J ends, which lost 5 bases and 4 bases, there was a span of 15 bases. This CDR3 region has 14 residues. CDR3 region: CASSLEVSGYEQYF. CDR3 in DNA: TGTGCCAGCAGCCTGGAAGTCTCAGGGTACGAGCAGTACTTC. Full variable domain (outside the CDR3, taken from reference TRBV7-2 and TRBJ2-7): GAGVSQSPSNKVTEKGKDVELRCDPISGHTALYWYRQSLGQGLEFLIYFQGNSAPDKSGLPSDRFSAERTGGSVSTLTIQRTQQEDSAVYLCASSLEVSGYEQYFGPGTRLTVT.